The 30 T cell receptor beta chains below all came from one sample that was sequenced in a study of beta chain features in type 1 diabetes. Whole-study results and caveats: TCRB CDR3s were moderately but significantly shorter in Type 1 diabetes patients in all four CD4+ subsets.

Their target antigens are unknown. All of the isolated RNA was reverse transcribed, so expressed TCRB transcripts were sequenced. Generated by immunoSEQ multiplex PCR, the TCRdb table keeps only in-frame clones and is missing some. This sample has 500,000 to 850,000 clones, with over 12% found just once. Sequencing was performed on naive CD4+ T cells from blood. All receptors derive from a man aged 18 to 35 with type 1 diabetes.

The chain joins TRBV28 to TRBJ1-5; D may be TRBD1 (6 bases). The CDR3 consists of 13 residues. Per germline, CDR1 MDHEN and CDR2 SYDVKM. The V and J ends lost 6 bases and 7 bases respectively, with 13 bases between them. The CDR3 coding sequence is TGTGCCAGCAGGTATACAGGGATCCAGCCCCAGCATTTT. Translation: CASRYTGIQPQHF.

Notes on this clone: Additional DNA sequences in this sample encode the identical CDR3. The chain links TRBV2 to TRBJ1-5, with a possible D match to TRBD1 (5 bases). V was pared by 4 bases and J by 1 base, with 5 bases between. Germline CDR1 and CDR2: SNHLY and FYNNEI. The CDR3 is 13 residues long. CDR3 protein: CASSGDSNQPQHF. CDR3 nucleotides: TGTGCCAGCAGTGGGGACAGCAATCAGCCCCAGCATTTT.

This clone was counted once. The J gene is TRBJ1-1, the V gene TRBV4-2, with 7 nucleotides matching TRBD1. From germline, CDR1 is LGHNA and CDR2 YNFKEQ. CDR3 size: 15 residues. The trim removed 4 bases at V and 1 base at J, leaving 6 bases unmatched. DNA of the CDR3: TGTGCCAGCAGCCCGTCCAGGGGGGCGAACACTGAAGCTTTCTTT. Protein sequence: CASSPSRGANTEAFF.

The chain joins TRBV2 to TRBJ2-7; 9 bases align to TRBD1. V lost 0 bases, J lost 6 bases, and 12 bases stayed unmatched. Germline V CDR1 and CDR2: SNHLY, FYNNEI. This CDR3 is 17 amino acids long. CDR3 bases: TGTGCCAGCAGTGAAGCGCTTGGTGGGACAGGGAGGCGCGAGCAGTACTTC. Translation: CASSEALGGTGRREQYF.

This rearrangement joins TRBV9 to TRBJ2-7; 10 nucleotides align to TRBD2. The CDR3 contains 15 residues. Germline V gene sequence: CDR1 SGDLS, CDR2 YYNGEE. V was pared by 2 bases and J by 2 bases, with 4 bases of the junction left unmatched. CDR3 nucleotide sequence: TGTGCCAGCAGCGTTAGCGGGAGGAATACCTACGAGCAGTACTTC. Amino acids: CASSVSGRNTYEQYF.

A few counts support this clone. V gene TRBV28 combines with J gene TRBJ2-5; no clear D. With 5 bases removed from V and 6 bases from J, the gap between germline ends came to 19 bases. CDR1 is MDHEN, CDR2 SYDVKM, per germline. The CDR3 is 15 residues long. CDR3 bases: TGTGCCAGCAGTCAAAACCTCCCTATAGGTCAGACCCAGTACTTC. This sequence encodes CASSQNLPIGQTQYF.

V and J are TRBV11-2 and TRBJ2-6; D gene ambiguous. The CDR3 is 17 amino acids. CDR1 is SGHAT and CDR2 is FQNNGV in the germline V gene. With 6 bases removed from V and 1 base from J, the gap between germline ends came to 16 bases. Written as DNA, the CDR3 is TGTGCCAGCAGTTCCAGGCCTGGGCGGTCTGGGGCCAACGTCCTGACTTTC. Residues: CASSSRPGRSGANVLTF.

This clone was recorded a few times. This sample includes further DNA sequences coding for the same CDR3. The rearrangement links TRBV14 to TRBJ2-3; D is unresolved. The CDR3 has 11 amino acids. V was clipped by 3 bases and J by 5 bases, with 3 bases between them. Germline CDR1 is SGHDN and CDR2 is FVKESK. CDR3 sequence: CASSQLDTQYF. The DNA of the CDR3 is TGTGCCAGCAGCCAGCTAGATACGCAGTATTTT.

This clone has just a few counts. The chain recombines TRBV28 with TRBJ1-2; D unclear. This CDR3 spans 12 amino acids. Germline V gene lookup returns CDR1 MDHEN and CDR2 SYDVKM. The V and J ends lost 2 bases and 8 bases respectively, with 9 bases between them. The CDR3 region has the DNA TGTGCCAGCAGTTTAATGGGCACCGGCTACACCTTC. Protein product: CASSLMGTGYTF.

DNA of the CDR3: TGTGCCAGCAGCGTAGGATCAAGCTCCTATAATTCACCCCTCCACTTT. Encoded protein: CASSVGSSSYNSPLHF. This chain joins TRBV9 and TRBJ1-6; D is ambiguous. V dropped 0 bases and J dropped 0 bases, with 7 bases sitting between them. Germline CDR1 SGDLS, CDR2 YYNGEE. The CDR3 covers 16 residues.

The chain uses TRBV30 and TRBJ2-1; 9 nucleotides align to TRBD1. Looked up from germline, CDR1 is GTSNPN and CDR2 is SVGIG (reference sequence). The trim removed 2 bases at V and 3 bases at J, leaving 5 bases unmatched. The CDR3 spans 15 residues. In DNA form, the CDR3 reads TGTGCCTGGAGTCGGGACAGGGAACGCTACAATGAGCAGTTCTTC. The encoded protein is CAWSRDRERYNEQFF.

This chain connects TRBV30 to TRBJ1-1; D is uncertain. The CDR3 length is 14 residues. The V gene's germline CDR1 is GTSNPN and CDR2 SVGIG (reference sequence). Trimming shortened V by 1 base and J by 4 bases, and 13 bases separated the two germline ends. CDR3 in DNA: TGTGCCTGGAGTGGAAACTGGGGTAGCACTGAAGCTTTCTTT. As protein: CAWSGNWGSTEAFF.

The chain combines TRBV11-2 with TRBJ1-2; 7 nucleotides align to TRBD1. The CDR3 extends over 17 amino acids. Unmatched junction bases numbered 10, after V lost 3 bases and J lost 0 bases. Germline values: CDR1 SGHAT, CDR2 FQNNGV. CDR3 protein: CASSFLFGQAANYGYTF. The CDR3, as DNA: TGTGCCAGCAGCTTCCTTTTTGGACAGGCAGCTAACTATGGCTACACCTTC.

This clone was counted only a few times. The chain uses TRBV7-2 and TRBJ2-5; the D is unclear. The V gene lost 2 bases and the J gene lost 4 bases, with 14 bases spanning the gap. This CDR3 comprises 15 residues. The germline V gene has CDR1 SGHTA and CDR2 FQGNSA. The CDR3 coding sequence is TGTGCCAGCAGCTTAAAAGGTCCGGGTCCAGAGACCCAGTACTTC. Amino acid sequence: CASSLKGPGPETQYF. Together with reference TRBV7-2 and TRBJ2-5, the CDR3 gives the full variable domain: GAGVSQSPSNKVTEKGKDVELRCDPISGHTALYWYRQSLGQGLEFLIYFQGNSAPDKSGLPSDRFSAERTGGSVSTLTIQRTQQEDSAVYLCASSLKGPGPETQYFGPGTRLLVL.

This clone was picked up a small number of times. This chain joins TRBV5-1 and TRBJ1-2; D unresolved. V lost 1 base and J 2 bases, leaving 12 bases between the germline ends. The CDR3 has 15 amino acids. Germline assignment: CDR1 SGHRS and CDR2 YFSETQ. The DNA of the CDR3 is TGCGCCAGCAGCTTGTTCGCAGGTGCGAACTATGGCTACACCTTC. Its translation: CASSLFAGANYGYTF. Using reference TRBV5-1 and TRBJ1-2 for the parts outside the CDR3, the full variable domain is KAGVTQTPRYLIKTRGQQVTLSCSPISGHRSVSWYQQTPGQGLQFLFEYFSETQRNKGNFPGRFSGRQFSNSRSEMNVSTLELGDSALYLCASSLFAGANYGYTFGSGTRLTVV.

This clone was seen a few times. This chain links TRBV25-1 with TRBJ2-7; weak D call: TRBD1 (5 bases). The CDR3 loop spans 12 amino acids. V was cut by 6 bases and J by 1 base, with 7 bases left in between. Per the germline V gene, CDR1 is MGHDK and CDR2 is SYGVNS. The CDR3 reads CASRGESYEQYF. The CDR3 DNA sequence: TGTGCCAGCAGAGGGGAATCCTACGAGCAGTACTTC.

This clone occurred a few times. The J gene is TRBJ2-3, the V gene TRBV30; tentative D call: TRBD2 (6 bases). Deletions cut 2 bases from V and 4 bases from J, with 13 bases between. Germline assignment: CDR1 GTSNPN and CDR2 SVGIG (reference sequence). The CDR3 is 14 residues long. CDR3 sequence reads: CAWSWKGRSDTQYF. CDR3 DNA sequence: TGTGCCTGGAGTTGGAAGGGGAGGTCAGATACGCAGTATTTT.

In the case of this clone: This may be a read error: a much more frequent sequence differs by one nucleotide. CDR3 bases: TGTGCCAGCAGCTTAGACGAGACCCAGTACTTC. Amino acid sequence: CASSLDETQYF. The V call is TRBV7-6, the J call TRBJ2-5; D unclear. The CDR3 loop spans 11 amino acids. Trimming pared 1 base from V and 5 bases from J, leaving 2 bases between. Germline V gives CDR1 SGHVS, CDR2 FNYEAQ.

The chain links TRBV7-2 to TRBJ1-2, with TRBD1 identical over 8 bases. Trimming cost V 0 bases and J 1 base; bases outside gene matches: 1. The CDR3 covers 15 residues. In germline, CDR1 is SGHTA, CDR2 FQGNSA. The CDR3 is CASSLATGDNYGYTF. The CDR3, as DNA: TGTGCCAGCAGCTTAGCGACAGGGGATAACTATGGCTACACCTTC.

This clone was counted only a few times. This sequence joins TRBV4-3 and TRBJ2-7; D not resolved. The CDR3 is 13 residues long. Germline V gives CDR1 LGHNA, CDR2 YSLEER. Between the trimmed V and J ends, which lost 0 bases and 7 bases, there was a span of 10 bases. Here the CDR3 reads CASSQDVVGEQYF. The CDR3 coding sequence is TGCGCCAGCAGCCAAGATGTCGTGGGGGAGCAGTACTTC.

As for this clone: Other DNA sequences in this sample translate to the same CDR3. The rearrangement joins TRBV7-2 to TRBJ2-5; D uncertain. The germline V gene encodes CDR1 SGHTA and CDR2 FQGNSA. V was clipped by 5 bases and J by 2 bases, with 9 bases between them. The CDR3 runs to 13 residues. CDR3 loop: CASSPGSQETQYF. The CDR3 DNA follows: TGTGCCAGCAGCCCCGGGTCACAAGAGACCCAGTACTTC.

This clone was found a few times. Different DNA sequences within this sample yield the same CDR3. The chain has TRBV7-2 and TRBJ2-7; D not certain. The V and J ends lost 2 bases and 3 bases respectively, with 8 bases between them. In germline, CDR1 is SGHTA, CDR2 FQGNSA. The CDR3 has 13 amino acids. The CDR3, as DNA: TGTGCCAGCAGCTTATCAGACGGCTACGAGCAGTACTTC. Amino acids: CASSLSDGYEQYF.

V and J are TRBV6-1 and TRBJ2-2; 11 nucleotides align to TRBD2. With 11 bases clipped from V and 5 bases from J, the junction kept 4 bases outside the gene matches. Germline V lookup: CDR1 MNHNS, CDR2 SASEGT. The CDR3 is 13 amino acids. The CDR3 loop reads CAARLAGTGELFF. CDR3 sequence (DNA): TGTGCCGCCCGACTAGCGGGGACCGGGGAGCTGTTTTTT.

The J gene is TRBJ2-5, the V gene TRBV7-2; D remains unclear. V shed 1 base and J shed 1 base, with 4 bases lying between them. This CDR3 has 13 residues. Germline values: CDR1 SGHTA, CDR2 FQGNSA. Written as DNA, the CDR3 is TGTGCCAGCAGCTTAGAGGTCCAAGAGACCCAGTACTTC. It translates to CASSLEVQETQYF.

This clone was detected only a few times. The rearrangement uses TRBV7-3 and TRBJ1-2, with D possibly TRBD1 on 6 matching bases. The CDR3 runs 15 residues. Trimming took off 4 bases at V and 2 bases at J, with 14 bases between the two ends. The germline V gene has CDR1 SGHTA and CDR2 FQGTGA. CDR3 residues: CASSSQGPGNYGYTF. CDR3 in DNA: TGTGCCAGCAGCTCTCAGGGGCCCGGGAACTATGGCTACACCTTC. Together with reference TRBV7-3 and TRBJ1-2, the CDR3 gives the full variable domain: GAGVSQTPSNKVTEKGKYVELRCDPISGHTALYWYRQSLGQGPEFLIYFQGTGAADDSGLPNDRFFAVRPEGSVSTLKIQRTERGDSAVYLCASSSQGPGNYGYTFGSGTRLTVV.

There are a few counts of this clone. The chain couples TRBV5-6 to TRBJ2-2, with a possible D match to TRBD2 (6 bases). The V end was cut by 4 bases, the J end by 0 bases, with 10 bases between. This CDR3 spans 15 amino acids. From germline, CDR1 is SGHDT and CDR2 YYEEEE. The CDR3, as DNA: TGTGCCAGCAGCCCGGAGGGACCGAACACCGGGGAGCTGTTTTTT. Its translation: CASSPEGPNTGELFF.

This clone has just a few counts. Other DNA sequences from this sample encode an identical CDR3 as well. Here the CDR3 reads CAWSPGSGNTIYF. The CDR3 nucleotides read TGTGCCTGGAGCCCGGGCTCTGGAAACACCATATATTTT. The chain is built from TRBV30 and TRBJ1-3; no clear D gene. The V gene's germline CDR1 is GTSNPN and CDR2 SVGIG (reference sequence). V was shortened by 3 bases and J by 0 bases, with 6 bases between the two germline ends. The CDR3 runs 13 residues.

The genes are TRBV6-5 and TRBJ2-7; D remains unclear. The ends were cut back, 4 bases at V and 6 bases at J, with 16 bases in the middle. In germline, CDR1 is MNHEY, CDR2 SVGAGI. This CDR3 is built from 14 residues. In DNA form, the CDR3 reads TGTGCCAGCAGTTGGTCTAGGGCCGTCCTCGAGCAGTACTTC. This gives the protein CASSWSRAVLEQYF.

The V gene is TRBV29-1, the J gene TRBJ2-5; no definite D call. This CDR3 has 12 residues. CDR1 and CDR2 from the germline V gene are SQVTM and ANQGSEA. The V gene lost 8 bases and the J gene lost 5 bases, with 15 bases spanning the gap. In DNA, the CDR3 is TGCAGCTGCGGTTCCCAAGGGGAGACCCAGTACTTC. This translates into CSCGSQGETQYF.

A word on this clone: This same CDR3 is encoded by further DNA sequences in the sample. The rearrangement joins TRBV29-1 to TRBJ1-5; D is perhaps TRBD1 (5 bases). Germline V lookup: CDR1 SQVTM, CDR2 ANQGSEA. The V and J ends lost 4 bases and 0 bases respectively, with 7 bases between them. The CDR3 length is 13 residues. The CDR3 is CSVGGDSNQPQHF. Written as DNA, the CDR3 is TGCAGCGTTGGAGGGGATAGCAATCAGCCCCAGCATTTT. The variable domain in full, completed from reference TRBV29-1 and TRBJ1-5, reads SAVISQKPSRDICQRGTSLTIQCQVDSQVTMMFWYRQQPGQSLTLIATANQGSEATYESGFVIDKFPISRPNLTFSTLTVSNMSPEDSSIYLCSVGGDSNQPQHFGDGTRLSIL.